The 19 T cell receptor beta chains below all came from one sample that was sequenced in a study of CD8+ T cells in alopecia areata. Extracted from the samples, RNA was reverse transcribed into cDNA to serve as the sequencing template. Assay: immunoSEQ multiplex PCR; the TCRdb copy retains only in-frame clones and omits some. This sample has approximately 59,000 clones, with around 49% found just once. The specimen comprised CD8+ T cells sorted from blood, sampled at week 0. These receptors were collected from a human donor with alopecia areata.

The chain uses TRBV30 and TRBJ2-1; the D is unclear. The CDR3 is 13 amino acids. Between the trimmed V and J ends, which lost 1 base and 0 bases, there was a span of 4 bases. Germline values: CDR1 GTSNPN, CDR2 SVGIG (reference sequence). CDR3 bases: TGTGCCTGGAGTGACTCCTCCTACAATGAGCAGTTCTTC. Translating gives CAWSDSSYNEQFF.

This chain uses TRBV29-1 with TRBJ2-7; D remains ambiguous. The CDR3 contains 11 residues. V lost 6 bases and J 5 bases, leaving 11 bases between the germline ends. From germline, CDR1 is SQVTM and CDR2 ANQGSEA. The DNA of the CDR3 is TGCAGCGTCGCAGGTGTACACGAGCAGTACTTC. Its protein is CSVAGVHEQYF.

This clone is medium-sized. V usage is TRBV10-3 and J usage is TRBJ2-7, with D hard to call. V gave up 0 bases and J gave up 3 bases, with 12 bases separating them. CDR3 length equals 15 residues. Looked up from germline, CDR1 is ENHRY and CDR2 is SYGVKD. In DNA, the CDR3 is TGTGCCATCAGTGAGTCTGTTGTCGGTCGCTACGAGCAGTACTTC. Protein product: CAISESVVGRYEQYF.

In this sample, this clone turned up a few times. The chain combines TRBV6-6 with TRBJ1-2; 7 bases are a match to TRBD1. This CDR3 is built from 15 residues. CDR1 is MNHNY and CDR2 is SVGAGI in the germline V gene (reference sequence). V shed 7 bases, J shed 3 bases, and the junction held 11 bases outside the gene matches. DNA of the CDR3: TGTGCCAGCAAGGGGGCAAAAGGAGGCGACTATGGCTACACCTTC. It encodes CASKGAKGGDYGYTF.

The CDR3 here is CASSFRDLGTEQYF. CDR3 sequence (DNA): TGCGCCAGCAGCTTCCGGGACCTAGGGACCGAGCAGTACTTC. V gene TRBV5-1 combines with J gene TRBJ2-7; D is perhaps TRBD1 or TRBD2 (5 bases each). Germline V gene data show CDR1 as SGHRS and CDR2 as YFSETQ. V lost 2 bases to trimming and J lost 6 bases, with 15 bases between them. This CDR3 region has 14 residues.

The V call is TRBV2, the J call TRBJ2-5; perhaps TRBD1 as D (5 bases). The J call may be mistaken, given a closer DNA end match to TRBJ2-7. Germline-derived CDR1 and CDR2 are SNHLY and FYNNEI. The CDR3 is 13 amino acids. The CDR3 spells CASDSHTTYEQYF. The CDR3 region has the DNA TGTGCCAGCGACAGTCATACTACCTACGAGCAGTACTTC.

CDR3: CASSFANEKLFF. The CDR3, as DNA: TGTGCCAGCAGCTTCGCGAATGAAAAACTGTTTTTT. V gene TRBV11-2 combines with J gene TRBJ1-4; D call uncertain. The germline V gene encodes CDR1 SGHAT and CDR2 FQNNGV. This CDR3 region has 12 residues. Deletions cut 3 bases from V and 5 bases from J, with 4 bases between.

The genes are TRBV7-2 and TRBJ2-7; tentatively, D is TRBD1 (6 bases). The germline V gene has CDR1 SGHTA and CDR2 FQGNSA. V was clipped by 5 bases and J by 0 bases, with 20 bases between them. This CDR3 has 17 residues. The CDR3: CASSPKASDRHSYEQYF. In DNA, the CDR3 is TGTGCCAGCAGCCCAAAGGCGTCGGACAGACACTCCTACGAGCAGTACTTC.

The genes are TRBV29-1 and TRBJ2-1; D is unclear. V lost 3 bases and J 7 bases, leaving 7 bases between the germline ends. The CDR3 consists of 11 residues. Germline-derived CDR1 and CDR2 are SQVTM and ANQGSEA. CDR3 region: CSVEARNEQFF. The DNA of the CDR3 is TGCAGCGTTGAGGCTCGGAATGAGCAGTTCTTC.

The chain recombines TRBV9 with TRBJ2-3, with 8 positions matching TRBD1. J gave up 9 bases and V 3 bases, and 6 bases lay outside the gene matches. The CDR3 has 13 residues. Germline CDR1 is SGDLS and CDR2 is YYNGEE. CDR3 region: CASSDTQGGTQYF. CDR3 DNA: TGTGCCAGCAGCGATACACAGGGGGGCACGCAGTATTTT.

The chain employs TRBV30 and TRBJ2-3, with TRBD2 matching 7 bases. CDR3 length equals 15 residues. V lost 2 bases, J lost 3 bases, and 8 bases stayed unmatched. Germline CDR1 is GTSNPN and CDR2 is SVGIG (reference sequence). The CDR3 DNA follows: TGTGCCTGGAGTAGTAGGGAGGGCCTGACAGATACGCAGTATTTT. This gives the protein CAWSSREGLTDTQYF.

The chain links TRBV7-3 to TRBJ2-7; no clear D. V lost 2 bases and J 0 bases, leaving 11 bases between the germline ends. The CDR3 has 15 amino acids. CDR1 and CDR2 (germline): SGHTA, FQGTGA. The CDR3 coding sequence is TGTGCCAGCAGCTTAGAGGCGCAAAGCTCCTACGAGCAGTACTTC. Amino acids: CASSLEAQSSYEQYF.

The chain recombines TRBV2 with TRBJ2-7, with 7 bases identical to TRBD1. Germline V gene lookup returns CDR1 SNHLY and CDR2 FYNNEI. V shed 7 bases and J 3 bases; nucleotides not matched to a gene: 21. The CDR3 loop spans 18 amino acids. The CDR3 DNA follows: TGTGCCAGCATCCCTCAACAGGCGACCGACAGGGCCGGCTACGAGCAGTACTTC. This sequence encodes CASIPQQATDRAGYEQYF.

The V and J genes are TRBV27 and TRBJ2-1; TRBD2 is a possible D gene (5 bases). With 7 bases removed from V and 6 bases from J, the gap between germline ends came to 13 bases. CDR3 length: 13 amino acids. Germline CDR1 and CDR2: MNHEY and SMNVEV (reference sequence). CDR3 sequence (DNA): TGTGCCAGCACCCGAGGAGGTATCAATGAGCAGTTCTTC. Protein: CASTRGGINEQFF.

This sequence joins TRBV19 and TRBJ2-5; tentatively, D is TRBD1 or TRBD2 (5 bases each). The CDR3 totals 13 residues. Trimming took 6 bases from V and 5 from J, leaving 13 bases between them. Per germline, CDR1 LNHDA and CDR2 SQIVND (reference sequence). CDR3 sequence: CASSGLPGETQYF. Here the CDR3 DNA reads TGTGCCAGTAGCGGACTTCCAGGGGAGACCCAGTACTTC.

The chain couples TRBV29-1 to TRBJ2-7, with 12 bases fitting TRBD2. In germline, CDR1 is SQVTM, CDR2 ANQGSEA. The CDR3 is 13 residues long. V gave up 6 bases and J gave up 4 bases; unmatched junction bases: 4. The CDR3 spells CSVKGTSGYEQYF. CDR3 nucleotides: TGCAGCGTGAAAGGGACTAGCGGGTACGAGCAGTACTTC.

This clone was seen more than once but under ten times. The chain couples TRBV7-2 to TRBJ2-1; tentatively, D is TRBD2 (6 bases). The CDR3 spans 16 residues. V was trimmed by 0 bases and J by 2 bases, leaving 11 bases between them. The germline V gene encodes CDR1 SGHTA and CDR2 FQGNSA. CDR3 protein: CASSLADGGAYNEQFF. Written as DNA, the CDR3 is TGTGCCAGCAGCTTAGCAGACGGCGGGGCCTACAATGAGCAGTTCTTC.

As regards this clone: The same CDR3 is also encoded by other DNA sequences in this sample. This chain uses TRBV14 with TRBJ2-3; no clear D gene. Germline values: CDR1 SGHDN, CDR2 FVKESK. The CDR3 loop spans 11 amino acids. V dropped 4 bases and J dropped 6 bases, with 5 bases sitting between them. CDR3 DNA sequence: TGTGCCAGCAGCCTTGGGGATACGCAGTATTTT. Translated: CASSLGDTQYF.

The CDR3, as DNA: TGTGCCTGGGGGACAGGTCTTTCCCACGAGCAGTACTTC. This translates into CAWGTGLSHEQYF. The chain uses TRBV30 and TRBJ2-7; 8 bases are a match to TRBD1. This CDR3 is built from 13 residues. The germline V gene encodes CDR1 GTSNPN and CDR2 SVGIG (reference sequence). Trimming at V came to 5 bases and at J to 5 bases, leaving 8 bases not matched to a gene.